This T cell receptor beta chain was identified in a study of shared clonotypes between healthy human individuals. In germline, CDR1 is LNHDA, CDR2 SQIVND (reference sequence). J gave up 4 bases and V 6 bases, and 6 bases lay outside the gene matches. This CDR3 is 14 amino acids long. The authors split each subset's genomic DNA evenly across several immunoSEQ plates. When replicate PCRs were run on unsorted PBMC, they used 250 to 300 ng DNA, approximately 31,000 T cell genomes. Produced via immunoSEQ multiplex PCR; TCRdb's table is partial and in-frame only. The sample yields about 450,000 clones, roughly 80% seen once.

The gene calls are TRBV19 and TRBJ1-5; the match to TRBD1 covers 7 bases. This clonotype was sampled from a woman between 40 and 55 years old in good health. Some clones in this sample may be carry-over from other donors' samples. The specimen sequenced was PBMCs. CDR3 coding DNA: TGTGCCAGTAGCCCGGGACAGCTTAATCAGCCCCAGCATTTT. The encoded protein is CASSPGQLNQPQHF.